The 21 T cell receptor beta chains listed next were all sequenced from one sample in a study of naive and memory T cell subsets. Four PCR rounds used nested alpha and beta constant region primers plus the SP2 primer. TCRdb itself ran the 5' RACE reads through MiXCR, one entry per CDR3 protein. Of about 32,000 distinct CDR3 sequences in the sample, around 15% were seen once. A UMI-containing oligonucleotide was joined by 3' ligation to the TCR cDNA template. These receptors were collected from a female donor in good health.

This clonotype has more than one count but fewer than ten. The CDR3 is CSAPQGQIYNEQFF. The CDR3 DNA is TGCAGTGCTCCCCAGGGACAGATCTACAATGAGCAGTTCTTC. The chain has TRBV20-1 and TRBJ2-1; 7 bases agree with TRBD1. Germline V gene sequence: CDR1 DFQATT, CDR2 SNEGSKA (reference sequence). The CDR3 sequence is 14 residues long. V lost 5 bases, J lost 3 bases, and 7 bases stayed unmatched.

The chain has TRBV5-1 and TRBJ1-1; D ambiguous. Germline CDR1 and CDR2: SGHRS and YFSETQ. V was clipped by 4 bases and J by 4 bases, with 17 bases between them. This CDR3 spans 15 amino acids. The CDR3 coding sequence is TGCGCCAGCAGCCCTGGCGGTACGGTGCGCACTGAAGCTTTCTTT. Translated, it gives CASSPGGTVRTEAFF.

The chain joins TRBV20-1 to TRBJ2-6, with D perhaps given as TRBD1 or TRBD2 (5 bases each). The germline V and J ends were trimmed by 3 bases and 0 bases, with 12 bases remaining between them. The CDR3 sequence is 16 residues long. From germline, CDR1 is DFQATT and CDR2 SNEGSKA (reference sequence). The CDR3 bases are TGCAGTGCTAGGGGACCGACCAGCTCTGGGGCCAACGTCCTGACTTTC. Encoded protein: CSARGPTSSGANVLTF.

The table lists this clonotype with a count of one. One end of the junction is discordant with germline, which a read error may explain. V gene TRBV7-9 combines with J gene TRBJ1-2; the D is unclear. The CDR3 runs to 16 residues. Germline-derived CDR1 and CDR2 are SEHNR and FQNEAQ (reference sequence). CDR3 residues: CASSLPRGHPNYSYTF. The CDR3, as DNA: TGTGCCAGCAGCTTACCCCGCGGCCATCCTAACTATAGCTACACCTTC.

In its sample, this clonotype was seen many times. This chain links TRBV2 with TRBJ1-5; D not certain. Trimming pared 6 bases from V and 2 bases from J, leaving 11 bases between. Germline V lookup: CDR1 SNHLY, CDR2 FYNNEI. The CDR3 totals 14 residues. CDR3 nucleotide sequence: TGTGCCAGCAGCGGGATTGAGGGCAATCAGCCCCAGCATTTT. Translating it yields CASSGIEGNQPQHF. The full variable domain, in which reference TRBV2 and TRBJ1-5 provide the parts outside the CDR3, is EPEVTQTPSHQVTQMGQEVILRCVPISNHLYFYWYRQILGQKVEFLVSFYNNEISEKSEIFDDQFSVERPDGSNFTLKIRSTKLEDSAMYFCASSGIEGNQPQHFGDGTRLSIL.

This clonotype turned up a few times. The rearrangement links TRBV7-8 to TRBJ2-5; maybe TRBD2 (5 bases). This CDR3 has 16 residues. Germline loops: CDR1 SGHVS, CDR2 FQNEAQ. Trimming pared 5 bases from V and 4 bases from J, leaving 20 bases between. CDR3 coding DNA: TGTGCCAGCAGCCCCCCTGCCGCCGGGCGGGCAGAGACCCAGTACTTC. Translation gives CASSPPAAGRAETQYF.

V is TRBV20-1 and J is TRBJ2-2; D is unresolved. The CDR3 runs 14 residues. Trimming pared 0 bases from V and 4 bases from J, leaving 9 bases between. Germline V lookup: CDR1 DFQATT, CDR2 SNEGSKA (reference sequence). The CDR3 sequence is CSARDRLATGELFF. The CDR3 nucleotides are TGCAGTGCTAGAGACAGACTTGCCACCGGGGAGCTGTTTTTT.

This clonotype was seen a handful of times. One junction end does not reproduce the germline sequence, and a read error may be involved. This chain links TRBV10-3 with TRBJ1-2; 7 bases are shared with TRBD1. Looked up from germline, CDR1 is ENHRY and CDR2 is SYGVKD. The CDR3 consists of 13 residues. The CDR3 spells CAIQTFGQDGDTF. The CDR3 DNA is TGTGCCATCCAGACGTTCGGACAGGATGGCGACACCTTC.

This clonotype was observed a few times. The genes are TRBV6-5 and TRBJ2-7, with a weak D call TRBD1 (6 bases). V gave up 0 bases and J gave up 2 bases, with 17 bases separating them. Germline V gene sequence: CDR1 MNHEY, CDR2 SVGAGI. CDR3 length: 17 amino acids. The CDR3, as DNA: TGTGCCAGCAGTTACTCGTCGGCGCAGGGGCTCCCCTACGAGCAGTACTTC. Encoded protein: CASSYSSAQGLPYEQYF.

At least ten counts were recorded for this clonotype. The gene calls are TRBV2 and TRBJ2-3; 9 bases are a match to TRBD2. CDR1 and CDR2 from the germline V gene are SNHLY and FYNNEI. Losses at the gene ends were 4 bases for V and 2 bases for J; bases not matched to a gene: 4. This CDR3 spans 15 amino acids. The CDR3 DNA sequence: TGTGCCAGCAGTGCCGGGACTAGCAACACAGATACGCAGTATTTT. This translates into CASSAGTSNTDTQYF.

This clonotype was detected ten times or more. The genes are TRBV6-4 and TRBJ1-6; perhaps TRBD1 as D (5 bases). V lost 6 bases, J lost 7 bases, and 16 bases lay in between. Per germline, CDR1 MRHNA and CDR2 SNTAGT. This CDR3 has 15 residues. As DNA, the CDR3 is TGTGCCAGCAGCCCGGTGGGGGGTCAGAATTCACCCCTCCACTTT. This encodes CASSPVGGQNSPLHF.

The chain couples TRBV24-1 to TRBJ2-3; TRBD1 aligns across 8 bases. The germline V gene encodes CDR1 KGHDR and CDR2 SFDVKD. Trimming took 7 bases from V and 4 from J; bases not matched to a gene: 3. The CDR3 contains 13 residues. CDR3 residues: CATRGQGSDTQYF. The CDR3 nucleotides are TGTGCCACCAGAGGACAGGGCTCAGATACGCAGTATTTT.

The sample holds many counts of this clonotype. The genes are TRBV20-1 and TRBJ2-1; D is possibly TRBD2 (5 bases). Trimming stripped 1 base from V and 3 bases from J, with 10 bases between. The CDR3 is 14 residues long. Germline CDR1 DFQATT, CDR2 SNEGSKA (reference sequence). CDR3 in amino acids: CSARAPSGYNEQFF. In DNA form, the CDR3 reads TGCAGTGCTAGAGCCCCGAGCGGCTACAATGAGCAGTTCTTC.

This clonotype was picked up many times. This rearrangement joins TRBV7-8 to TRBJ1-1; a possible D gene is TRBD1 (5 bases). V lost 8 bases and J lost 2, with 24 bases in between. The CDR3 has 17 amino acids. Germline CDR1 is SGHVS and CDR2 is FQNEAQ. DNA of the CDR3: TGTGCCAGCCACCCCGGCGGGGCTCAGAGTGTAAACACTGAAGCTTTCTTT. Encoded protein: CASHPGGAQSVNTEAFF.

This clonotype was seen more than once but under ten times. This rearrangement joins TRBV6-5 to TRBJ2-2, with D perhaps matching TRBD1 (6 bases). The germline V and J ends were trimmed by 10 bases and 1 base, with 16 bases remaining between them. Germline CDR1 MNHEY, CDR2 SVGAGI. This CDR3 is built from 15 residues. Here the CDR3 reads CATLQGIGNTGELFF. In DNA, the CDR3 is TGTGCCACCCTACAGGGTATAGGGAACACCGGGGAGCTGTTTTTT.

In nucleotides, the CDR3 is TGTGCCAGCAGTCCTCAGGGGAATCAGCCCCAGCATTTT. Protein product: CASSPQGNQPQHF. The rearrangement links TRBV12-3 or TRBV12-4 to TRBJ1-5, with D possibly TRBD1 on 6 matching bases. V dropped 5 bases and J dropped 4 bases, with 9 bases sitting between them. The CDR3 totals 13 residues.

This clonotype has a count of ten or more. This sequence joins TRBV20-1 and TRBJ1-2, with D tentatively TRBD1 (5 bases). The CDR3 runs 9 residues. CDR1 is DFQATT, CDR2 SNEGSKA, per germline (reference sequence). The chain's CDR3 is CTPSRETTF. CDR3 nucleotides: TGCACTCCTTCCAGGGAAACGACCTTC.

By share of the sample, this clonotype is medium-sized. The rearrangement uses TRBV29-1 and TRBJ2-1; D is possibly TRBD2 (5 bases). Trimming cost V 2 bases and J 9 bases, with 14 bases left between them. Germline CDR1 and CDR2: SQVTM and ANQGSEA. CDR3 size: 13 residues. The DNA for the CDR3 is TGCAGCGTTGAACCTACGGGATTCGGTGAGCAGTTCTTC. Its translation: CSVEPTGFGEQFF.

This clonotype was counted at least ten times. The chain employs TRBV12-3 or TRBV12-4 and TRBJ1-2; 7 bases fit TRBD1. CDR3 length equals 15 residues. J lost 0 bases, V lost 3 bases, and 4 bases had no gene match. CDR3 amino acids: CASSLGQPANYGYTF. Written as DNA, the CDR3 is TGTGCCAGCAGTTTGGGACAGCCAGCTAACTATGGCTACACCTTC.

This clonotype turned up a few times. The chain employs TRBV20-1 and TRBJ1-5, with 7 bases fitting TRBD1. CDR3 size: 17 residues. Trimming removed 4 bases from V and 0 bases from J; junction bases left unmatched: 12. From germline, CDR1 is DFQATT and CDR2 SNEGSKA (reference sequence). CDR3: CSAKDASQGYSNQPQHF. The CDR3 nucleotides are TGCAGTGCTAAAGACGCGTCACAGGGGTATAGCAATCAGCCCCAGCATTTT.

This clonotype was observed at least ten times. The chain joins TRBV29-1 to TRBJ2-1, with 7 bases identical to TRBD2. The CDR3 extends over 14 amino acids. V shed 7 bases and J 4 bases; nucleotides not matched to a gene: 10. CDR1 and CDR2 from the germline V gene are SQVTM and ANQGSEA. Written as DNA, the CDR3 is TGCAGCGCCCTTTATCAGCGGGGTTACAATGAGCAGTTCTTC. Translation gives CSALYQRGYNEQFF.